This TCR beta chain was obtained from a study of T-cell memory formation after mild COVID-19. This clonotype was seen only a few times. This CDR3 region has 13 residues. Trimming removed 5 bases from V and 1 base from J, with 8 bases in between. After 5'RACE with constant-segment primers, TCR alpha and TCR beta cDNA libraries carrying sample barcodes and UMIs were obtained. From the 5' RACE reads, TCRdb called clonotypes with MiXCR, one entry per CDR3 protein. Here the sample spans approximately 200,000 distinct CDR3 sequences, 16% being singletons. This clonotype was sampled from an adult woman who had mild COVID-19 (a few samples of this study predate the infection). Cell type and time point are not known. V and J are TRBV12-3 or TRBV12-4 and TRBJ1-2; D is uncertain. The specimen sequenced was PBMCs or a T cell subset sorted from them (not recorded which). The CDR3 reads CASSDWFNYGYTF. The CDR3 nucleotides are TGTGCCAGCAGTGATTGGTTTAACTATGGCTACACCTTC.